This TCR beta chain was obtained from a study of T cells in Graves' hyperthyroidism and ophthalmopathy. CDR1 is SNHLY, CDR2 FYNNEI, per germline. V was clipped by 5 bases and J by 1 base; unmatched bases: 7. The length of the CDR3 is 16 residues. TCR beta CDR3 region amplification was performed from RNA transcripts. The HTBI primer set was used in a first-round RT-PCR of the TCR CDR3. One entry per CDR3 protein, called by TCRdb with MiXCR from the multiplex PCR reads. The profile shows roughly 650,000 distinct CDR3 sequences, 15% to 20% of them singletons. The sequencing input was blood. The receptor was derived from a woman in her thirties or forties with Graves' ophthalmopathy. This chain uses TRBV2 with TRBJ2-2; 7 bases agree with TRBD1. CDR3 nucleotides: TGTGCCAGCAGTCTCACAGGGGCGAGGAACACCGGGGAGCTGTTTTTT. It encodes CASSLTGARNTGELFF.